The clone carrying this TCR beta chain was counted a single time. Its target is unknown. The entry originates in a study of cytomegalovirus exposure and HLA in healthy donors. General study results and limits: DRB1 showed the most TCR associations and HLA-C the fewest in a later analysis, as rates varied by HLA locus. Later findings reportedly placed an Asian-associated ancestry cluster below the approximately 670-donor mean for N-insertions.

Germline CDR1 MDHEN, CDR2 SYDVKM. After removal of 7 bases from V and 12 bases from J, the junction contained 11 bases not matched to a gene. The CDR3 sequence is 13 residues long. The PCR ran on 60 Vbeta and 13 Jbeta primers. Profiled with immunoSEQ multiplex PCR; TCRdb holds only in-frame clones, not every one. The sample has 75,000 to 95,000 clones, about nine tenths seen once. The TCR comes from a man aged 18 to 30 in good health and CMV-seronegative. The sequenced material came from PBMCs. The chain employs TRBV28 and TRBJ2-7; the match to TRBD2 covers 11 bases. CDR3 in amino acids: CASIAGGSLRAYF. The CDR3 DNA sequence: TGTGCCAGCATAGCGGGAGGGTCATTAAGGGCGTACTTC.